There are a few counts of the clone carrying this T cell receptor beta chain. Its antigen is currently unknown. This sample was included in a study of cytomegalovirus exposure and HLA in healthy donors. Study conclusions and caveats: Three CMV-associated chains proved CMV antigen-specific in vitro. Some TCR beta chains (about 170 of them) were listed as cytomegalovirus-associated. Reportedly, diagnosis of cytomegalovirus status by the classifier showed high specificity and sensitivity.

The donors were members of the validation cohort, which comprised roughly 120 subjects and was separate from the first cohort of some 680 subjects. V was pared by 0 bases and J by 1 base, with 1 base of the junction left unmatched. The germline CDR1 and CDR2 sequences are SGHTS and YDEGEE. The CDR3 covers 15 residues. The method was immunoSEQ multiplex PCR; TCRdb's version includes in-frame clones alone and lacks a portion of them. Counted here are 260,000 or so clones, roughly 87% occurring once; the ten biggest clones make up 3.1%. The sample comprised PBMCs. The chain links TRBV5-8 to TRBJ2-7; 10 bases map to TRBD2. The receptor's source is a woman in her 30s in good health and CMV-seronegative. CDR3 protein: CASSLVLAGSYEQYF. In DNA, the CDR3 is TGTGCCAGCAGCTTGGTACTAGCGGGATCCTACGAGCAGTACTTC.